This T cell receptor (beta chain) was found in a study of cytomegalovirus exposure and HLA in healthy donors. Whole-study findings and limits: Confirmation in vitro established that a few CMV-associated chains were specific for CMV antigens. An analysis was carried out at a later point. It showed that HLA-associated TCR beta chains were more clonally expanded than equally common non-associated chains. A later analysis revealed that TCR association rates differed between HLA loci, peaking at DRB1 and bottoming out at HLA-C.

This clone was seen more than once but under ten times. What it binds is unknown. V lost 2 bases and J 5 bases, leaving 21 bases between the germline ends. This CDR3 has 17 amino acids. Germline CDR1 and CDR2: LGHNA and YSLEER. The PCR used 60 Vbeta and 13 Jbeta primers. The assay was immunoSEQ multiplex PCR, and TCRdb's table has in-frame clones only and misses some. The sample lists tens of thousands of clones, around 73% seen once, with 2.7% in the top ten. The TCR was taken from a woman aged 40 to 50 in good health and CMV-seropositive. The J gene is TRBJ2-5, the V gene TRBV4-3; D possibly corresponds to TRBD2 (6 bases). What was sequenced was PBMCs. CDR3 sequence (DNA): TGCGCCAGCAGCCAATGGGAAATAGCGGCCCTTGGGGAGACCCAGTACTTC. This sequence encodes CASSQWEIAALGETQYF.